Listed here are 30 T cell receptor beta chains from one sample, sequenced in a study of blood T cell repertoires in COVID-19. This table comes from immunoSEQ multiplex PCR, and its TCRdb copy is limited to in-frame clones, with some not included. The sample lists 100,000 to 150,000 clones, over 75% occurring once. The material sequenced was peripheral blood. The receptors stem from a man aged 45-65 years with acute or convalescent COVID-19.

The V gene is TRBV6-5, the J gene TRBJ1-1; perhaps TRBD1 as D (5 bases). V lost 2 bases to trimming and J lost 3 bases, with 16 bases between them. Germline lookup yields CDR1 MNHEY and CDR2 SVGAGI. The length of the CDR3 is 16 residues. CDR3 sequence (DNA): TGTGCCAGCAGTTACAGGATCCCTGGGGGGGACACTGAAGCTTTCTTT. This sequence encodes CASSYRIPGGDTEAFF.

The chain uses TRBV14 and TRBJ2-4; 10 positions match TRBD1. With V trimmed by 4 bases and J by 10 bases, 4 bases remained unmatched. This CDR3 contains 13 residues. The germline V gene has CDR1 SGHDN and CDR2 FVKESK. The CDR3 DNA reads TGTGCCAGCAGCCTAACGGACAGGGGGATTCAGTACTTC. This codes for CASSLTDRGIQYF.

The rearrangement uses TRBV7-9 and TRBJ2-7; the match to TRBD1 covers 9 bases. The CDR3 spans 13 residues. Germline-derived CDR1 and CDR2 are SEHNR and FQNEAQ (reference sequence). The junction had 3 bases not matched to a gene; V was cut back by 4 bases and J by 5 bases. The DNA of the CDR3 is TGTGCCAGCAGCTCACAGGGGGCCCACGAGCAGTACTTC. It specifies CASSSQGAHEQYF.

This chain links TRBV18 with TRBJ2-2, with D maybe TRBD2 (5 bases). Germline V gives CDR1 KGHSH, CDR2 LQKENI. V dropped 3 bases and J dropped 1 base, with 15 bases sitting between them. This CDR3 spans 17 amino acids. CDR3 bases: TGTGCCAGCTCACCGAATGGTAGAGGACTGAACACCGGGGAGCTGTTTTTT. This sequence encodes CASSPNGRGLNTGELFF.

The chain carries TRBV25-1 and TRBJ2-4, with D possibly TRBD1 on 7 matching bases. This CDR3 has 14 residues. V lost 0 bases, J lost 5 bases, and 8 bases lay in between. CDR1 and CDR2 from the germline V gene are MGHDK and SYGVNS. The CDR3 loop reads CASSEYRGENIQYF. The DNA of the CDR3 is TGTGCCAGCAGTGAATACAGGGGGGAAAACATTCAGTACTTC.

This chain uses TRBV27 with TRBJ1-2; 8 bases fit TRBD1. Trimming cost V 3 bases and J 6 bases; bases outside gene matches: 6. This CDR3 comprises 14 residues. Germline CDR1 and CDR2: MNHEY and SMNVEV (reference sequence). This CDR3 reads CASSLRGQGHGYTF. The CDR3 DNA sequence: TGTGCCAGCAGTTTGCGCGGACAGGGTCATGGCTACACCTTC.

The J gene is TRBJ2-3, the V gene TRBV6-5, with D tentatively TRBD2 (5 bases). The CDR3 contains 15 residues. The germline CDR1 and CDR2 sequences are MNHEY and SVGAGI. Trimming left V 8 bases short and J 0 bases short, with 15 bases between. CDR3 amino acids: CASGSGFGSTDTQYF. The DNA for the CDR3 is TGTGCCAGCGGTTCGGGGTTCGGAAGCACAGATACGCAGTATTTT.

This clone was seen a few times. V and J are TRBV6-5 and TRBJ2-1, with D maybe TRBD1 (5 bases). Germline values: CDR1 MNHEY, CDR2 SVGAGI. V dropped 10 bases and J dropped 1 base, with 14 bases sitting between them. The CDR3 consists of 14 residues. In nucleotides, the CDR3 is TGTGCCACCCCCGACAGTTTATCCTACAATGAGCAGTTCTTC. Translated: CATPDSLSYNEQFF.

The rearrangement joins TRBV6-5 to TRBJ1-3; D remains unclear. The CDR3 loop spans 14 amino acids. Trimming took 7 bases from V and 0 from J, leaving 10 bases between them. Per the germline V gene, CDR1 is MNHEY and CDR2 is SVGAGI. The CDR3: CASISPGSGNTIYF. The CDR3 DNA is TGTGCCAGCATCAGCCCGGGCTCTGGAAACACCATATATTTT.

This CDR3 is CASSVGEYGYTF. DNA for the CDR3: TGTGCCAGCAGTGTCGGGGAGTATGGCTACACCTTC. The chain employs TRBV2 and TRBJ1-2, with D unresolved. The germline gives CDR1 SNHLY, CDR2 FYNNEI. The CDR3 covers 12 residues. The V end lost 4 bases, the J end lost 5 bases, and 8 bases lay between the germline ends.

The chain joins TRBV3-1 (or the pseudogene TRBV3-2) to TRBJ1-2; D gene uncertain. The CDR3 has 13 residues. The germline gives CDR1 LGHDT, CDR2 YNNKEL (reference sequence). Trimming left V 4 bases short and J 8 bases short, with 14 bases between. The DNA of the CDR3 is TGTGCCAGCAGCCCCCCGGGGAGTCCGGGCTACACCTTC. This translates into CASSPPGSPGYTF.

The J gene is TRBJ2-5, the V gene TRBV9, with 7 bases matching TRBD1. Germline V gene data show CDR1 as SGDLS and CDR2 as YYNGEE. The CDR3 is made up of 17 amino acids. V shed 3 bases, J shed 3 bases, and the junction held 14 bases outside the gene matches. CDR3 protein: CASSADVQGDREETQYF. Here the CDR3 DNA reads TGTGCCAGCAGCGCCGATGTTCAGGGTGACAGGGAAGAGACCCAGTACTTC.

V usage is TRBV10-3 and J usage is TRBJ2-1, with unresolved D. The CDR3 length is 12 residues. Germline CDR1 reads ENHRY; CDR2 reads SYGVKD. V lost 3 bases to trimming and J lost 8 bases, with 8 bases between them. In nucleotides, the CDR3 is TGTGCCATCAGTGAACTCTCCTATGAGCAGTTCTTC. Its protein product is CAISELSYEQFF.

CDR3 nucleotides: TGTGCCACCCGAGGACAGAAGAGGCCCTACGAGCAGTACTTC. This translates into CATRGQKRPYEQYF. V gene TRBV15 combines with J gene TRBJ2-7; D may be TRBD1 (6 bases). The CDR3 has 14 amino acids. V was cut by 8 bases and J by 2 bases, with 16 bases left in between. Germline CDR1 reads LNHNV; CDR2 reads YYDKDF (reference sequence).

This chain uses TRBV5-1 with TRBJ2-7, with a tentative D call TRBD1 (5 bases). The CDR3 sequence is 15 residues long. Trimming removed 0 bases at V and 2 bases at J, with 12 bases between. Germline CDR1 SGHRS, CDR2 YFSETQ. The CDR3 loop is CASSLGADTAYEQYF. The CDR3 nucleotides read TGCGCCAGCAGCTTGGGGGCGGACACTGCCTACGAGCAGTACTTC.

V gene TRBV19 combines with J gene TRBJ2-3, with 12 bases that match TRBD2. Germline CDR1 LNHDA, CDR2 SQIVND (reference sequence). The CDR3 has 17 amino acids. Trimming removed 3 bases from V and 2 bases from J; junction bases left unmatched: 6. CDR3 in DNA: TGTGCCAGTAGTATCCTTGGACTAGCGGGACCCACAGATACGCAGTATTTT. It specifies CASSILGLAGPTDTQYF.

This chain joins TRBV6-5 and TRBJ1-2; unclear D gene. CDR3 length: 14 amino acids. The germline gives CDR1 MNHEY, CDR2 SVGAGI. Trimming removed 0 bases at V and 4 bases at J, with 9 bases between. The CDR3: CASSYSKQIYGYTF. The CDR3 DNA is TGTGCCAGCAGTTACTCGAAACAGATCTATGGCTACACCTTC.

The chain combines TRBV5-1 with TRBJ2-3, with D possibly TRBD2 on 5 matching bases. V shed 4 bases and J shed 4 bases, with 13 bases lying between them. In germline, CDR1 is SGHRS, CDR2 YFSETQ. The CDR3 contains 14 residues. CDR3 amino acids: CASSPLEGPDTQYF. Written as DNA, the CDR3 is TGCGCCAGCAGCCCCCTCGAGGGCCCAGATACGCAGTATTTT.

The chain combines TRBV24-1 with TRBJ2-1; 11 bases are a match to TRBD1. V lost 4 bases to trimming and J lost 6 bases; unmatched junction nucleotides: 7. The germline gives CDR1 KGHDR, CDR2 SFDVKD. This CDR3 region has 16 residues. DNA for the CDR3: TGTGCCACCAGTGACGCCGGGACAGGGGGGATCAATGAGCAGTTCTTC. It encodes CATSDAGTGGINEQFF.

The chain joins TRBV2 to TRBJ2-1; the match to TRBD2 covers 10 bases. From germline, CDR1 is SNHLY and CDR2 FYNNEI. This CDR3 is built from 17 residues. Trimming cost V 7 bases and J 4 bases; bases outside gene matches: 13. The CDR3: CASTESASGSRYNEQFF. CDR3 nucleotide sequence: TGTGCCAGCACCGAATCAGCTAGCGGGAGTCGATACAATGAGCAGTTCTTC.

J is TRBJ1-6 and V is TRBV30; D uncertain. The CDR3 extends over 14 amino acids. Trimming took off 3 bases at V and 4 bases at J, with 10 bases between the two ends. In germline, CDR1 is GTSNPN, CDR2 SVGIG (reference sequence). The CDR3 loop is CAWRADGYNSPLHF. CDR3 nucleotides: TGTGCCTGGAGAGCCGACGGGTATAATTCACCCCTCCACTTT.

The rearrangement uses TRBV5-1 and TRBJ2-5, with D possibly matching TRBD1 (6 bases). In germline, CDR1 is SGHRS, CDR2 YFSETQ. The CDR3 sequence is 15 residues long. The V gene lost 1 base and the J gene lost 5 bases, with 15 bases spanning the gap. CDR3 bases: TGCGCCAGCAGCTTGTACGGAGACAGGACTGAGACCCAGTACTTC. Translating it yields CASSLYGDRTETQYF.

The chain uses TRBV27 and TRBJ2-7, with 11 bases that match TRBD2. V trimming: 7 bases; J trimming: 4 bases; junction bases outside the gene matches: 21. CDR1 MNHEY and CDR2 SMNVEV come from the germline V gene (reference sequence). This CDR3 is 19 amino acids long. Here the CDR3 reads CASIFAPLAGAHPRYEQYF. The CDR3 DNA reads as TGTGCCAGCATCTTTGCCCCACTAGCGGGAGCCCACCCTCGATACGAGCAGTACTTC.

CDR3: CATSSPGQGSNQPQHF. The DNA for the CDR3 is TGTGCCACCAGCAGTCCCGGACAGGGGAGCAATCAGCCCCAGCATTTT. V usage is TRBV15 and J usage is TRBJ1-5, with 9 nucleotides matching TRBD1. V lost 3 bases to trimming and J lost 1 base; unmatched junction nucleotides: 4. CDR3 size: 16 residues. Germline V lookup: CDR1 LNHNV, CDR2 YYDKDF (reference sequence).

The genes are TRBV3-1 (or the pseudogene TRBV3-2) and TRBJ1-3, with D hard to call. Deletions cut 3 bases from V and 0 bases from J, with 9 bases between. The CDR3 has 15 residues. The germline CDR1 and CDR2 sequences are LGHDT and YNNKEL (reference sequence). DNA of the CDR3: TGTGCCAGCAGCCAGGCGGGGTTCTCTGGAAACACCATATATTTT. Translation: CASSQAGFSGNTIYF.

The V and J genes are TRBV27 and TRBJ2-7; 10 nucleotides line up with TRBD2. The CDR3 consists of 15 residues. V lost 5 bases, J lost 6 bases, and 10 bases stayed unmatched. Germline V lookup: CDR1 MNHEY, CDR2 SMNVEV (reference sequence). The CDR3 region is CASSPELAGAGEQYF. In DNA form, the CDR3 reads TGTGCCAGCAGTCCCGAGCTAGCGGGAGCGGGCGAGCAGTACTTC.

The chain combines TRBV9 with TRBJ1-5; D may be TRBD1 (6 bases). CDR3 length equals 15 residues. V was trimmed by 2 bases and J by 6 bases, leaving 15 bases between them. Germline V CDR1 and CDR2: SGDLS, YYNGEE. The CDR3 spells CASSVNGGAGQPQHF. The CDR3, as DNA: TGTGCCAGCAGCGTTAATGGGGGCGCGGGTCAGCCCCAGCATTTT.

Of note for this clone: Germline and junction disagree at one end, which may indicate a read error. V gene TRBV18 combines with J gene TRBJ1-5; possible D gene TRBD1, 6 bases. The germline V gene encodes CDR1 KGHSH and CDR2 LQKENI. This CDR3 region has 15 residues. DNA of the CDR3: TGTGCCAGCTCCCCACGAGGGGGGGGAAATCAGCCCCAGCATTTT. The encoded protein is CASSPRGGGNQPQHF.

V gene TRBV2 combines with J gene TRBJ2-2, with 8 nucleotides matching TRBD1. V dropped 6 bases and J dropped 6; count of bases not matched to a gene: 6. Per germline, CDR1 SNHLY and CDR2 FYNNEI. The CDR3 is 14 residues long. The CDR3 DNA follows: TGTGCCAGCAGGGGAGACAGGGGATCCGGGGAGCTGTTTTTT. Translated, it gives CASRGDRGSGELFF.

The chain is built from TRBV5-5 and TRBJ2-6; D not certain. The CDR3 has 15 residues. The germline V gene encodes CDR1 SGHKS and CDR2 YYEKEE (reference sequence). The V gene lost 0 bases and the J gene lost 1 base, with 5 bases spanning the gap. CDR3 in DNA: TGTGCCAGCAGCTTGGTCAGGTCTGGGGCCAACGTCCTGACTTTC. Translating gives CASSLVRSGANVLTF.